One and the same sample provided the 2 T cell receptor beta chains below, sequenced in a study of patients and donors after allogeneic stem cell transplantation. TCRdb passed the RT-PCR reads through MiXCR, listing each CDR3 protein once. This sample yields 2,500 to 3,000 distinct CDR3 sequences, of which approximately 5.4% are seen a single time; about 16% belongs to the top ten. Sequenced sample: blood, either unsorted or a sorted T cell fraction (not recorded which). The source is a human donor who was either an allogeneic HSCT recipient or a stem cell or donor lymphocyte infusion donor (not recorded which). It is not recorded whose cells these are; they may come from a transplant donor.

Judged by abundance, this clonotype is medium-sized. The CDR3 loop is CASSLDRGNSPLHF. The DNA of the CDR3 is TGTGCCAGCAGCTTAGACAGGGGTAATTCACCCCTCCACTTT. This chain uses TRBV7-2 with TRBJ1-6, with 7 bases identical to TRBD1. The CDR3 extends over 14 amino acids. Germline assignment: CDR1 SGHTA and CDR2 FQGNSA. Trimming cost V 1 base and J 6 bases; bases outside gene matches: 0.

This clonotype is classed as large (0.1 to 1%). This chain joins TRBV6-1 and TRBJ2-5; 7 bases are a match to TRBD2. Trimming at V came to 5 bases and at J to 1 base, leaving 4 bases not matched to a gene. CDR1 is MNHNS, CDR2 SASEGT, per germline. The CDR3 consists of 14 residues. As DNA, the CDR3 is TGTGCCAGCAGTAAAAGCGGGGTCCAAGAGACCCAGTACTTC. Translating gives CASSKSGVQETQYF.